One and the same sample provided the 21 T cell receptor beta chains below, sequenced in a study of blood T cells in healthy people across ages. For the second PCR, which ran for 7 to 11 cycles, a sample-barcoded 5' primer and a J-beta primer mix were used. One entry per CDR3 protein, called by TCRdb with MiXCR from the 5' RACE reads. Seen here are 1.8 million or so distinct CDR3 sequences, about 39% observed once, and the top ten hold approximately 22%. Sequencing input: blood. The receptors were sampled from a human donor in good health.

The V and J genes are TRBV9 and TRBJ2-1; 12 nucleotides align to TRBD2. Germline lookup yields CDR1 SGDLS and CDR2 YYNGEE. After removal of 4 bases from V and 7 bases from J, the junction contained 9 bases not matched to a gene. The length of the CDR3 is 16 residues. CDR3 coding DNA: TGTGCCAGCAGCTCCACGACTAGCGGGGGTCCGAATGAGCAGTTCTTC. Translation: CASSSTTSGGPNEQFF.

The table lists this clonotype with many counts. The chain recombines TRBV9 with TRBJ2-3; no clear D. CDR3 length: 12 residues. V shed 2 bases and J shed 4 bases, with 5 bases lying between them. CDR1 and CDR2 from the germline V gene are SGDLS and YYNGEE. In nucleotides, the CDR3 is TGTGCCAGCAGCGTCAGCGCAGATACGCAGTATTTT. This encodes CASSVSADTQYF.

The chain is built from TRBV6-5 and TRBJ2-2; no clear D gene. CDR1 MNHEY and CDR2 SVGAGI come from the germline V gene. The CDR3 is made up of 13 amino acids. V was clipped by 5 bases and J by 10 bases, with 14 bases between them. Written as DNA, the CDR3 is TGTGCCAGCAGTACTCTGGGATCCCTGGAGCTGTTTTTT. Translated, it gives CASSTLGSLELFF.

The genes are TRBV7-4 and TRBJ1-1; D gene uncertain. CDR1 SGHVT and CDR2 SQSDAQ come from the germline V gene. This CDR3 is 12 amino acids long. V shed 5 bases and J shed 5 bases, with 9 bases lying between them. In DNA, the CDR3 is TGTGCCAGCAGCGACTCGGTGACTGAAGCTTTCTTT. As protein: CASSDSVTEAFF.

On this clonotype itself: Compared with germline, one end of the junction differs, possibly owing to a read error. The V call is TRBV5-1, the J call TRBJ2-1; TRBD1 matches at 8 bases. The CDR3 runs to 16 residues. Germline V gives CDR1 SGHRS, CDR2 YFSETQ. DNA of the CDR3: TGCGCCAGCAGCTCCTACAGGGGGAGCTCCTGCAATGAGCAGTTCTTC. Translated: CASSSYRGSSCNEQFF. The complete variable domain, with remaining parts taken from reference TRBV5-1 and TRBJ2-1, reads KAGVTQTPRYLIKTRGQQVTLSCSPISGHRSVSWYQQTPGQGLQFLFEYFSETQRNKGNFPGRFSGRQFSNSRSEMNVSTLELGDSALYLCASSSYRGSSCNEQFFGPGTRLTVL.

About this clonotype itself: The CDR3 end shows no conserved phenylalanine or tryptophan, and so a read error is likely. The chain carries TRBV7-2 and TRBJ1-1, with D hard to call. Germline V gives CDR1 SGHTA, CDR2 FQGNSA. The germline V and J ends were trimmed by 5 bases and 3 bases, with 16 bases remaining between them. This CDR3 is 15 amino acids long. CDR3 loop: CASSPDPYEDTEAFV. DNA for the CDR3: TGTGCCAGCAGCCCAGATCCGTATGAGGACACTGAAGCTTTCGTT.

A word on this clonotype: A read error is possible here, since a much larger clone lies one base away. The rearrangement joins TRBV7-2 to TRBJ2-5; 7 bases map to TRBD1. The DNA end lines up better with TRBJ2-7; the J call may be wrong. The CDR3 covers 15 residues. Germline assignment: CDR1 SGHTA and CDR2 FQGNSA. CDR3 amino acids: CASSPVVEGASEQYF. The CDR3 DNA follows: TGTGCCAGCAGCCCAGTGGTAGAGGGGGCCAGCGAGCAGTACTTC.

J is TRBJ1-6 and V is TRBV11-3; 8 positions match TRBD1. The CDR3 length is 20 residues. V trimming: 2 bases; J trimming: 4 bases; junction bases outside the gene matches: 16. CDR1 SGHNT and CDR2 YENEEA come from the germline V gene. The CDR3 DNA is TGTGCCAGCAGCTTATCGGGACCCAGGGGGCCTGAACAATATAATTCACCCCTCCACTTT. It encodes CASSLSGPRGPEQYNSPLHF.

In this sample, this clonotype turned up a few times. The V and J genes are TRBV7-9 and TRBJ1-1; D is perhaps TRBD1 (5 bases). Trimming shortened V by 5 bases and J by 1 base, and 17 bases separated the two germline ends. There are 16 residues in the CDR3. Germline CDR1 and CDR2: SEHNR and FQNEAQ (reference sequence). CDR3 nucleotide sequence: TGTGCCAGCAGCCCCTCCTTGGGGGGATCGAACACTGAAGCTTTCTTT. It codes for CASSPSLGGSNTEAFF.

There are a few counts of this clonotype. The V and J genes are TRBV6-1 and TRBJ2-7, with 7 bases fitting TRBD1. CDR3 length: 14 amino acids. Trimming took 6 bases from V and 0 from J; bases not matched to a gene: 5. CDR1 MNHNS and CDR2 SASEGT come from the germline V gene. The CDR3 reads CASRGQTFSYEQYF. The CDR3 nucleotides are TGTGCCAGCAGGGGACAGACGTTCTCCTACGAGCAGTACTTC.

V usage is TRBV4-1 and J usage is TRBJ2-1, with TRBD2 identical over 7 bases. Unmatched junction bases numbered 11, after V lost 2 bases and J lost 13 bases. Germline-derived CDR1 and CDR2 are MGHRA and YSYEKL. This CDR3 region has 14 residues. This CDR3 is CASSQPAGKNIQFF. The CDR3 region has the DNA TGCGCCAGCAGCCAACCAGCGGGGAAAAACATTCAGTTCTTC.

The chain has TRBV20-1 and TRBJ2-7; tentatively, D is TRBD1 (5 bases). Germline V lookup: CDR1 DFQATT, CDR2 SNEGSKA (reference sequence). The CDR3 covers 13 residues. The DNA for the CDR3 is TGCAGCGGTCAGGGATATTCCTCCTACGAGCAGTACTTC. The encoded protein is CSGQGYSSYEQYF.

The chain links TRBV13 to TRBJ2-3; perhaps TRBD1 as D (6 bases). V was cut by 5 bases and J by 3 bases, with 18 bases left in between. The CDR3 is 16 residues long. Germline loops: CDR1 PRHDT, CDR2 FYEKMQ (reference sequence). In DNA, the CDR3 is TGTGCCAGCAGCGGCCACAGGGTAGAGCAGACAGATACGCAGTATTTT. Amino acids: CASSGHRVEQTDTQYF.

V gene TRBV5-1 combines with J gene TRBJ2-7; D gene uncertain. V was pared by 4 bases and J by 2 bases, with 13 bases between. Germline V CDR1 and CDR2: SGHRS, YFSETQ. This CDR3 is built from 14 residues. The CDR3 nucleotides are TGCGCCAGCAGCGCCTCCGGGTCCGCCTACGAGCAGTACTTC. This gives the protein CASSASGSAYEQYF.

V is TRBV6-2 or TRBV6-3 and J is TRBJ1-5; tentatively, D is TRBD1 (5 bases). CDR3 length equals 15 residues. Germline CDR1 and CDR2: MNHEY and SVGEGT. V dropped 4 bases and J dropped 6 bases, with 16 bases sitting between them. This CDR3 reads CASSSLRGGVQPQHF. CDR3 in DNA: TGTGCCAGCAGTTCTCTTCGGGGGGGAGTTCAGCCCCAGCATTTT.

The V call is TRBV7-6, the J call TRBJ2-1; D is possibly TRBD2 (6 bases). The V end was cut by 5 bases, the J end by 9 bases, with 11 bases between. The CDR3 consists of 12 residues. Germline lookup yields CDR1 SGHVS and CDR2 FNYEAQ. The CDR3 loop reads CASSPRRGEQFF. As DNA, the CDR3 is TGTGCCAGCAGCCCGAGGCGGGGTGAGCAGTTCTTC.

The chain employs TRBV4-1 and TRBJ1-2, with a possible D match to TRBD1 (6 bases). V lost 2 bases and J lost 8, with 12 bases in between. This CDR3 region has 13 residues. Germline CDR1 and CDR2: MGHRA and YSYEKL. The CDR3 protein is CASSQRAGEGYTF. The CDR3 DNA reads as TGCGCCAGCAGCCAAAGGGCAGGGGAAGGCTACACCTTC.

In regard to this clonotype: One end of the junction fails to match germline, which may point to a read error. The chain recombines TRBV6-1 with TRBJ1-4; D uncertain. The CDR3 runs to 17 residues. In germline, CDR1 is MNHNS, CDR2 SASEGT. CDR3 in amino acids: CASSDVLSFATNEELFF. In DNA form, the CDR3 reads TGTGCCAGCAGTGACGTCCTAAGTTTTGCAACTAATGAAGAACTGTTTTTT.

Here the CDR3 reads CASSKVAGSTDTQYF. The CDR3 region has the DNA TGCGCCAGCAGCAAGGTGGCGGGGAGCACAGATACGCAGTATTTT. V gene TRBV4-1 combines with J gene TRBJ2-3; D possibly corresponds to TRBD2 (6 bases). The germline CDR1 and CDR2 sequences are MGHRA and YSYEKL. This CDR3 is 15 amino acids long. Trimming shortened V by 5 bases and J by 0 bases, and 12 bases separated the two germline ends.

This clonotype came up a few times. CDR3 nucleotide sequence: TGTGCCAGCAGTTGGAGAAGTGACAGATATGGCTACACCTTC. It translates to CASSWRSDRYGYTF. The V call is TRBV27, the J call TRBJ1-2, with D perhaps matching TRBD1 (5 bases). Trimming stripped 4 bases from V and 5 bases from J, with 14 bases between. The CDR3 covers 14 residues. Germline values: CDR1 MNHEY, CDR2 SMNVEV (reference sequence).

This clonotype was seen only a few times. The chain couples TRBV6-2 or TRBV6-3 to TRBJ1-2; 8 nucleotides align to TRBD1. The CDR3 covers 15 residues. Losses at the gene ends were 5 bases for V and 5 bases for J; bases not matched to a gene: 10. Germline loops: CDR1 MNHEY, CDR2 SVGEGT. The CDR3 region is CASSQTTGGLYGYTF. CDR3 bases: TGTGCCAGCAGTCAGACTACAGGGGGACTATATGGCTACACCTTC.